A single sample is the source of the 11 T cell receptor beta chains below, sequenced in a study of blood T cell repertoires in COVID-19. Data came from immunoSEQ multiplex PCR; TCRdb stores just in-frame clones and leaves some out. Of about 27,000 clones listed, about 91% are singletons. The specimen sequenced was peripheral blood. These receptors all come from a human donor with active COVID-19. The donor label of this sample is uncertain.

The chain recombines TRBV24-1 with TRBJ2-2; D ambiguous. CDR3 size: 14 residues. From germline, CDR1 is KGHDR and CDR2 SFDVKD. With 2 bases removed from V and 3 bases from J, the gap between germline ends came to 6 bases. The CDR3 region has the DNA TGTGCCACCAGTGATTGGTTAGACACCGGGGAGCTGTTTTTT. It is translated as CATSDWLDTGELFF.

This chain links TRBV5-4 with TRBJ2-3; TRBD2 matches at 14 bases. The CDR3 has 17 residues. J gave up 6 bases and V 0 bases, and 6 bases lay outside the gene matches. CDR1 SGHNT and CDR2 YYREEE come from the germline V gene (reference sequence). For the CDR3, the DNA is TGTGCCAGCAGCTTGGGGACTAGCGGGAGGTCAGGGGATACGCAGTATTTT. Translating it yields CASSLGTSGRSGDTQYF.

Here the CDR3 DNA reads TGTGCCAGCAGCCAAGATGGGAGGGACTACGACCACTACGAGCAGTACTTC. Translated: CASSQDGRDYDHYEQYF. This chain uses TRBV3-1 (or the pseudogene TRBV3-2) with TRBJ2-7; 7 nucleotides align to TRBD2. Germline V gene sequence: CDR1 LGHDT, CDR2 YNNKEL (reference sequence). The V gene end was trimmed by 0 bases and the J gene end by 3 bases; junction bases not matched to a gene: 11. The CDR3 is 17 amino acids.

V is TRBV19 and J is TRBJ2-3; possible D gene TRBD1, 6 bases. The CDR3 sequence is 14 residues long. The germline CDR1 and CDR2 sequences are LNHDA and SQIVND (reference sequence). The V end was cut by 9 bases, the J end by 0 bases, with 13 bases between. The CDR3 coding sequence is TGTGCCAGCGTGGACAGACTTAGCACAGATACGCAGTATTTT. Its translation is CASVDRLSTDTQYF.

The chain joins TRBV6-1 to TRBJ1-2; a weak D match, TRBD1 (6 bases). This CDR3 has 13 residues. In germline, CDR1 is MNHNS, CDR2 SASEGT. V was pared by 3 bases and J by 2 bases, with 7 bases between. CDR3 sequence: CASSEDRNYGYTF. DNA of the CDR3: TGTGCCAGCAGTGAGGACAGAAACTATGGCTACACCTTC.

The J gene is TRBJ2-7, the V gene TRBV7-2; perhaps TRBD2 as D (6 bases). V was pared by 4 bases and J by 3 bases, with 16 bases between. The CDR3 is 15 amino acids. Germline V gene lookup returns CDR1 SGHTA and CDR2 FQGNSA. In DNA form, the CDR3 reads TGTGCCAGCAGCTGGGGGGTGGGGGAAGGCTACGAGCAGTACTTC. Protein: CASSWGVGEGYEQYF.

The V call is TRBV25-1, the J call TRBJ2-5, with TRBD1 matching 8 bases. The CDR3 consists of 14 residues. Trimming cost V 6 bases and J 5 bases; bases outside gene matches: 8. CDR1 and CDR2 (germline): MGHDK, SYGVNS. The CDR3 is CASRGTGRRETQYF. The CDR3 region has the DNA TGTGCCAGCAGGGGGACAGGTCGTAGGGAGACCCAGTACTTC. The whole variable domain, remainder taken from reference TRBV25-1 and TRBJ2-5, is EADIYQTPRYLVIGTGKKITLECSQTMGHDKMYWYQQDPGMELHLIHYSYGVNSTEKGDLSSESTVSRIRTEHFPLTLESARPSHTSQYLCASRGTGRRETQYFGPGTRLLVL.

The J gene is TRBJ1-1, the V gene TRBV3-1 (or the pseudogene TRBV3-2); 9 nucleotides agree with TRBD1. Germline trimming cut 1 base from V and 11 bases from J; bases unmatched to any gene: 5. CDR1 and CDR2 (germline): LGHDT, YNNKEL (reference sequence). The CDR3 contains 13 residues. In DNA form, the CDR3 reads TGTGCCAGCAGCCAAGCTTCGGACAGGGGTGCTTTCTTT. It is translated as CASSQASDRGAFF.

The chain uses TRBV4-3 and TRBJ1-1; D gene unclear. CDR1 and CDR2 (germline): LGHNA, YSLEER. The CDR3 runs to 13 residues. The V end was cut by 0 bases, the J end by 5 bases, with 7 bases between. The CDR3 DNA follows: TGCGCCAGCAGCCAAGATCCGGGGACTGAAGCTTTCTTT. Translating it yields CASSQDPGTEAFF.

The genes are TRBV19 and TRBJ1-1; 8 bases agree with TRBD1. Per the germline V gene, CDR1 is LNHDA and CDR2 is SQIVND (reference sequence). The CDR3 totals 14 residues. Trimming at V came to 6 bases and at J to 4 bases, leaving 7 bases not matched to a gene. CDR3 protein: CASSRGQGTTEAFF. In DNA form, the CDR3 reads TGTGCCAGTAGCCGCGGACAGGGTACCACTGAAGCTTTCTTT. Together with reference TRBV19 and TRBJ1-1, the CDR3 gives the full variable domain: DGGITQSPKYLFRKEGQNVTLSCEQNLNHDAMYWYRQDPGQGLRLIYYSQIVNDFQKGDIAEGYSVSREKKESFPLTVTSAQKNPTAFYLCASSRGQGTTEAFFGQGTRLTVV.

This chain links TRBV11-2 with TRBJ2-7; maybe TRBD2 (6 bases). Germline assignment: CDR1 SGHAT and CDR2 FQNNGV. The CDR3 extends over 15 amino acids. The V end lost 4 bases, the J end lost 3 bases, and 16 bases lay between the germline ends. CDR3 DNA: TGTGCCAGCAGCTCCGTCGCGAGCGGGCACTACGAGCAGTACTTC. Protein: CASSSVASGHYEQYF.